This T cell receptor beta chain was captured by sequencing in a study of OX40 agonist ivuxolimab in advanced cancers. Across the study: Of the patients, three showed partial responses, one with hepatocellular carcinoma and two with cutaneous melanoma. Overall study results and limits: Antigen specificity of clonally expanded peripheral T cells was not established. At 0.1 to 3.0 mg/kg, clonal expansion of CD4+ and CD8+ blood T cells had occurred by week 6.

Only in-frame clones appear in the TCRdb table, and some are missing; sequencing was by immunoSEQ multiplex PCR. There are under 100,000 clones in the sample; roughly 92% occur only once, and under 0.7% lies in the top ten. Autoimmune disease history or systemic immunosuppression meant exclusion. As concerns this clone: What it recognizes is unknown.

The length of the CDR3 is 14 residues. CDR1 and CDR2 from the germline V gene are SGHTA and FQGNSA. The V end was cut by 7 bases, the J end by 4 bases, with 14 bases between. The clonotype originates from an adult with an advanced solid tumor such as melanoma, head and neck, liver or kidney cancer. The chain is built from TRBV7-2 and TRBJ2-1; maybe TRBD2 (6 bases). Material: CD4+ or CD8+ T cells sorted from blood, obtained in a trial of the OX40 agonist ivuxolimab. CDR3 in DNA: TGTGCCAGCACCCAGGGCGGGACTTACAATGAGCAGTTCTTC. As protein: CASTQGGTYNEQFF.